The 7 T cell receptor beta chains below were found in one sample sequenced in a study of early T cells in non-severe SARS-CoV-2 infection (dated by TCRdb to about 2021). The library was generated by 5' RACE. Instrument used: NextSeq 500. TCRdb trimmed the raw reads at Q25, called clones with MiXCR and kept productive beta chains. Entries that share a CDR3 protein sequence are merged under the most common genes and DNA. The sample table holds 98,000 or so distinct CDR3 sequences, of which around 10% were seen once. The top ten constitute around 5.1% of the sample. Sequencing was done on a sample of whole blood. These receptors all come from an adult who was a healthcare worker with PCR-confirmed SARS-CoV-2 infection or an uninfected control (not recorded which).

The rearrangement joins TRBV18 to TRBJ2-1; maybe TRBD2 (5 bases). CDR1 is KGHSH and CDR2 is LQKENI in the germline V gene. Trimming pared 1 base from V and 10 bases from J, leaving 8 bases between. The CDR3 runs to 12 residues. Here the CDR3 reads CASSPRGSEQFF. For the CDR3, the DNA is TGTGCCAGCTCACCACGAGGGAGCGAGCAGTTCTTC. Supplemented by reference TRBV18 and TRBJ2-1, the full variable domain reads NAGVMQNPRHLVRRRGQEARLRCSPMKGHSHVYWYRQLPEEGLKFMVYLQKENIIDESGMPKERFSAEFPKEGPSILRIQQVVRGDSAAYFCASSPRGSEQFFGPGTRLTVL.

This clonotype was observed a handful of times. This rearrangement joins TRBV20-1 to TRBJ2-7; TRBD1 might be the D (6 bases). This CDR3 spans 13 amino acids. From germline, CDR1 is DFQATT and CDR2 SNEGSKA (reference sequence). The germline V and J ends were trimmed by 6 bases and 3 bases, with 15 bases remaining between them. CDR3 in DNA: TGCAGTGCGGAAAAACAGGGTATCTACGAGCAGTACTTC. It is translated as CSAEKQGIYEQYF.

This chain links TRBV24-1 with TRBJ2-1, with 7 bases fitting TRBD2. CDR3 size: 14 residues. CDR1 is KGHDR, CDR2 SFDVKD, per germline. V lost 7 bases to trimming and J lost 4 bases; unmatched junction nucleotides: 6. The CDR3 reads CATSPGLPYNEQFF. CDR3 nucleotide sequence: TGTGCCACCAGCCCGGGACTACCTTACAATGAGCAGTTCTTC.

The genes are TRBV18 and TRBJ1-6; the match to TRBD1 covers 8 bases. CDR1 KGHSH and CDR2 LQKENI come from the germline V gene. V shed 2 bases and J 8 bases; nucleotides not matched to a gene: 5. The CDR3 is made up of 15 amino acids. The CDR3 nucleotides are TGTGCCAGCTCACCAGGGACAGGAGGGGATTCACCCCTCCACTTT. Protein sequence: CASSPGTGGDSPLHF.

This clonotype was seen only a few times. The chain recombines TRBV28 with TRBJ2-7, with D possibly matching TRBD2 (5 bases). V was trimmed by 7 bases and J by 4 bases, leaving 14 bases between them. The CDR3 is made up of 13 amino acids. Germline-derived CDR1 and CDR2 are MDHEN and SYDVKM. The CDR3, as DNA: TGTGCCAGCACCGGGGTTAATTCGTACGAGCAGTACTTC. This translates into CASTGVNSYEQYF.

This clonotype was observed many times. The CDR3 nucleotides read TGTGCCAGCAGCCAGGATTGGGCAGACGGCCAAGAGACCCAGTACTTC. Amino acids: CASSQDWADGQETQYF. The chain recombines TRBV3-1 with TRBJ2-5; D not certain. This CDR3 contains 16 residues. Germline CDR1 is LGHDT and CDR2 is YNNKEL (reference sequence). V dropped 3 bases and J dropped 1 base, with 15 bases sitting between them.

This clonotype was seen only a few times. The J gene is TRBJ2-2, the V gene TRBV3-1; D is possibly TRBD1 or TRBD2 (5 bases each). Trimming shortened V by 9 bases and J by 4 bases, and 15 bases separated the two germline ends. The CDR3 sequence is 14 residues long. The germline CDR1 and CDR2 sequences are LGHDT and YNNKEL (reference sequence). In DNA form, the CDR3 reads TGTGCCAGTGACCGGGGCCAGGGCACCGGGGAGCTGTTTTTT. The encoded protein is CASDRGQGTGELFF.